Sequencing of this T cell receptor beta chain was carried out in a study of CD8 T cells in Susac syndrome. In its sample, this clonotype was seen once. Its antigen is currently unknown. The TEMRA cells underwent FACS enrichment, while the CD8+ and CD4+ T cells underwent negative isolation. Findings and limits, study-wide: That the number of individuals in its TCR sequencing and HLA analysis was relatively small was acknowledged by the study.

It was with random hexamers that 0.5 to 1 ug RNA was reverse transcribed. TCRdb re-derived calls from the immunoSEQ multiplex PCR reads in MiXCR, one entry per CDR3 protein. Of roughly 180,000 distinct CDR3 sequences in the sample, approximately 93% are singletons; the top ten hold 0.09% to 0.095%. This TCR was sampled from a human donor with multiple sclerosis. The source material was CD4+ T cells from PBMCs.

The CDR3 nucleotides read TGCAGCGAAGTAGCGGGAGAGACCCAGTACTTC. It yields the protein CSEVAGETQYF. This chain joins TRBV20-1 and TRBJ2-5; 7 bases map to TRBD2. Germline assignment: CDR1 DFQATT and CDR2 SNEGSKA (reference sequence). The CDR3 is made up of 11 amino acids.